This is a list of T cell receptor beta chains from one sample in a study of T cell repertoires in cytomegalovirus infection. The antigens these receptors bind are not known. TCRdb passed the reads through MiXCR, listing each CDR3 protein once. This sample has around 540,000 distinct CDR3 sequences, with around 35% found just once. Sequenced material: cultured PBMCs, taken from culture after CMV antigen stimulation. The receptor source for this set is a human donor in good health (CMV status not recorded). Some clones in this sample may be carry-over from other donors' samples. CDR3s include the opening cysteine and the closing phenylalanine or tryptophan. A D gene is named only where the DNA matches it firmly. The size entry is marked missing in some rows and otherwise reads once, few, many or a size class.

size	V	D	J	CDR3	DNA
few	TRBV7-3	.	TRBJ2-7	CATSKDGPQGEQYF	TGTGCCACTTCGAAGGACGGACCCCAGGGTGAGCAGTACTTC
.	TRBV9	.	TRBJ1-2	CASSQNRGSTNYGYTF	TGTGCCAGCAGTCAAAACCGGGGCAGCACTAACTATGGCTACACCTTC
.	TRBV6-5	.	TRBJ1-1	CASRVDNEAFF	TGTGCCAGCAGGGTAGACAATGAAGCTTTCTTT
few	TRBV7-2	.	TRBJ2-5	CASSLIPETQYF	TGTGCCAGCAGCTTAATTCCGGAGACCCAGTACTTC
many	TRBV7-2	.	TRBJ2-1	CASGRNEQFF	TGTGCCAGCGGACGGAATGAGCAGTTCTTC
few	TRBV7-9	TRBD2	TRBJ2-1	CASSLLLRTSGIYEQFF	TGTGCCAGCAGCTTATTACTAAGGACTAGCGGGATCTATGAGCAGTTCTTC
few	TRBV25-1	TRBD1	TRBJ2-7	CASSVPGTDDSHEQYF	TGTGCCAGCAGTGTCCCCGGGACAGACGATTCTCACGAGCAGTACTTC
few	TRBV11-3	TRBD2	TRBJ2-1	CASSSGRLAGYSSSYNEQFF	TGTGCCAGCAGCTCGGGGAGACTAGCGGGATACTCGAGCTCCTACAATGAGCAGTTCTTC
.	TRBV12-3/TRBV12-4	.	TRBJ2-5	CASSYGTRFVQYF	TGTGCCAGCAGTTATGGGACACGCTTCGTCCAGTACTTC
.	TRBV19	.	TRBJ2-2	CASKGTRDTGELFF	TGTGCCAGTAAGGGGACAAGGGACACCGGGGAGCTGTTTTTT
.	TRBV7-9	.	TRBJ2-3	CASSFHLTDTQYF	TGTGCCAGCAGCTTCCACCTCACAGATACGCAGTATTTT
once	TRBV7-8	.	TRBJ2-5	CASIIEPGAETQYF	TGTGCCAGCATCATCGAACCAGGGGCTGAGACCCAGTACTTC